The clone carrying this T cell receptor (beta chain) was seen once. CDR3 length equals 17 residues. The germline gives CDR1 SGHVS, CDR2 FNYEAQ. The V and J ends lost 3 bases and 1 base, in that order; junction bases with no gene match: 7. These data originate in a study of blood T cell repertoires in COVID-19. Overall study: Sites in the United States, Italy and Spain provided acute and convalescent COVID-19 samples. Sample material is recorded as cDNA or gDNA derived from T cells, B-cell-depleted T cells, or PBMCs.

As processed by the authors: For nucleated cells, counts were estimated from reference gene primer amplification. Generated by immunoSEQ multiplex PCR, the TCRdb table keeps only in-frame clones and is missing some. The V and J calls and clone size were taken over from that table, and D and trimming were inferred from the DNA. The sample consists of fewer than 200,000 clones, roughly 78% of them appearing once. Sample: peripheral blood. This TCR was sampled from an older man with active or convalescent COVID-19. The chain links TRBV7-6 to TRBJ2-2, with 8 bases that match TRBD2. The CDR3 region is CASSLRRAGGNTGELFF. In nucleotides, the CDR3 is TGTGCCAGCAGCTTGCGCCGGGCGGGGGGGAACACCGGGGAGCTGTTTTTT.